One and the same sample provided the 26 T cell receptor beta chains below, sequenced in a study of shared clonotypes between healthy human individuals. Repertoires were generated with immunoSEQ multiplex PCR, while TCRdb's copy carries only in-frame clones and drops some. The sample records 1,500,000 or so clones, roughly 97% being singletons. Sequencing was done on a sample of naive CD4+ T cells sorted from blood. Subset reported: CD45RA+ positively selected. Source of these receptors: a man younger than 40 in good health.

This chain links TRBV7-9 with TRBJ2-2, with TRBD2 as a possible D gene (6 bases). The V end was cut by 5 bases, the J end by 0 bases, with 13 bases between. Germline V gene data show CDR1 as SEHNR and CDR2 as FQNEAQ (reference sequence). The CDR3 spans 16 residues. CDR3: CASSPRRAPNTGELFF. In DNA form, the CDR3 reads TGTGCCAGCAGCCCCCGGAGGGCCCCGAACACCGGGGAGCTGTTTTTT.

This chain joins TRBV2 and TRBJ1-5, with D perhaps matching TRBD1 (5 bases). Per germline, CDR1 SNHLY and CDR2 FYNNEI. CDR3 length: 15 residues. Trimming removed 5 bases from V and 1 base from J, with 12 bases in between. The CDR3 DNA sequence: TGTGCCAGCAGTCTCGGTCGGGGGAGCAATCAGCCCCAGCATTTT. Its protein is CASSLGRGSNQPQHF. Full variable domain (rest looked up from reference TRBV2 and TRBJ1-5): EPEVTQTPSHQVTQMGQEVILRCVPISNHLYFYWYRQILGQKVEFLVSFYNNEISEKSEIFDDQFSVERPDGSNFTLKIRSTKLEDSAMYFCASSLGRGSNQPQHFGDGTRLSIL.

The chain recombines TRBV11-3 with TRBJ2-3; 9 bases align to TRBD1. V shed 5 bases and J 4 bases; nucleotides not matched to a gene: 7. This CDR3 contains 15 residues. The V gene's germline CDR1 is SGHNT and CDR2 YENEEA. In nucleotides, the CDR3 is TGTGCCAGCAGCGCGGGACAGGGTAAAGCAGATACGCAGTATTTT. Its protein product is CASSAGQGKADTQYF.

The chain couples TRBV14 to TRBJ2-5; D might be TRBD1 or TRBD2, each matching 5 bases. Germline V gene lookup returns CDR1 SGHDN and CDR2 FVKESK. This CDR3 is built from 14 residues. Trimming stripped 2 bases from V and 4 bases from J, with 11 bases between. The DNA of the CDR3 is TGTGCCAGCAGCCAAAGGGTGAGGGGAGAGACCCAGTACTTC. It encodes CASSQRVRGETQYF.

In its sample, this clone was seen once. Other DNA sequences in this sample translate to the same CDR3. The V call is TRBV5-4, the J call TRBJ2-5; 8 bases line up with TRBD2. CDR1 is SGHNT, CDR2 YYREEE, per germline (reference sequence). J was trimmed by 1 base and V by 2 bases; bases with no gene match: 4. The CDR3 sequence is 15 residues long. CDR3 DNA: TGTGCCAGCAGCTTAGGGCTAGCGGGCCAAGAGACCCAGTACTTC. It yields the protein CASSLGLAGQETQYF.

The V call is TRBV15, the J call TRBJ1-2; TRBD1 is a possible D gene (5 bases). Germline CDR1 LNHNV, CDR2 YYDKDF (reference sequence). CDR3 length equals 15 residues. Trimming stripped 0 bases from V and 4 bases from J, with 12 bases between. CDR3 DNA: TGTGCCACCAGCAGAGATCGCGCAGGGAGCTATGGCTACACCTTC. Its translation is CATSRDRAGSYGYTF.

On this clone: In the same sample, other DNA sequences code for this CDR3. This chain links TRBV18 with TRBJ1-5, with no clear D. Germline CDR1 and CDR2: KGHSH and LQKENI. CDR3 length equals 12 residues. The V end was cut by 6 bases, the J end by 7 bases, with 10 bases between. In DNA, the CDR3 is TGTGCCAGCTCTCCGGCGGGACAGCCCCAGCATTTT. The encoded protein is CASSPAGQPQHF.

This rearrangement joins TRBV6-5 to TRBJ2-2; D could derive from TRBD1 or TRBD2 (5 bases each). Germline CDR1 reads MNHEY; CDR2 reads SVGAGI. This CDR3 has 14 amino acids. Trimming cost V 3 bases and J 8 bases, with 13 bases left between them. The CDR3 DNA follows: TGTGCCAGCAGTTATTTAACGGGGCCGGGGGAGCTGTTTTTT. Encoded protein: CASSYLTGPGELFF.

This chain joins TRBV7-2 and TRBJ2-7; TRBD1 agrees at 8 bases. The V and J ends lost 5 bases and 3 bases, in that order; junction bases with no gene match: 9. The CDR3 contains 15 residues. Germline V gene lookup returns CDR1 SGHTA and CDR2 FQGNSA. In DNA form, the CDR3 reads TGTGCCAGCAGCCCAAAGACAGGGGCGTTCTACGAGCAGTACTTC. This gives the protein CASSPKTGAFYEQYF. The full variable domain, with the rest looked up from reference TRBV7-2 and TRBJ2-7, is GAGVSQSPSNKVTEKGKDVELRCDPISGHTALYWYRQSLGQGLEFLIYFQGNSAPDKSGLPSDRFSAERTGGSVSTLTIQRTQQEDSAVYLCASSPKTGAFYEQYFGPGTRLTVT.

The rearrangement uses TRBV7-3 and TRBJ2-1, with 8 bases fitting TRBD2. V lost 6 bases and J lost 4; bases outside the gene matches: 8. From germline, CDR1 is SGHTA and CDR2 FQGTGA. This CDR3 spans 15 amino acids. The CDR3 bases are TGTGCCAGCAGACAAGCGGGAGCTGCGTACAATGAGCAGTTCTTC. Translating it yields CASRQAGAAYNEQFF. Combining the CDR3 with reference TRBV7-3 and TRBJ2-1 gives the whole variable domain GAGVSQTPSNKVTEKGKYVELRCDPISGHTALYWYRQSLGQGPEFLIYFQGTGAADDSGLPNDRFFAVRPEGSVSTLKIQRTERGDSAVYLCASRQAGAAYNEQFFGPGTRLTVL.

In the case of this clone: The sample carries other DNA sequences with the same CDR3. The chain couples TRBV18 to TRBJ2-3, with D possibly TRBD2 on 5 matching bases. Germline V gene lookup returns CDR1 KGHSH and CDR2 LQKENI. This CDR3 has 13 amino acids. Trimming took off 3 bases at V and 4 bases at J, with 8 bases between the two ends. CDR3 in DNA: TGTGCCAGCTCACCGGCCGGGGCAGATACGCAGTATTTT. Amino acid sequence: CASSPAGADTQYF.

The chain carries TRBV6-6 and TRBJ1-5, with a possible D match to TRBD1 (5 bases). The CDR3 runs 16 residues. CDR1 and CDR2 from the germline V gene are MNHNY and SVGAGI (reference sequence). The V end was cut by 0 bases, the J end by 2 bases, with 11 bases between. The CDR3 DNA is TGTGCCAGCAGTTACTCGCTCAGGGAGGGCAATCAGCCCCAGCATTTT. This sequence encodes CASSYSLREGNQPQHF.

This sequence joins TRBV2 and TRBJ2-1; 14 bases are shared with TRBD2. With V trimmed by 6 bases and J by 8 bases, 12 bases remained unmatched. Germline V lookup: CDR1 SNHLY, CDR2 FYNNEI. The CDR3 is made up of 17 amino acids. CDR3 loop: CASRETSGRAIVDEQFF. For the CDR3, the DNA is TGTGCCAGCAGAGAGACTAGCGGGAGGGCCATAGTAGATGAGCAGTTCTTC.

This clone was picked up a small number of times. The rearrangement links TRBV2 to TRBJ1-5; 8 bases line up with TRBD1. In germline, CDR1 is SNHLY, CDR2 FYNNEI. Losses at the gene ends were 11 bases for V and 3 bases for J; bases not matched to a gene: 12. CDR3 length: 15 residues. The CDR3 is CAGTDDRGLNQPQHF. Written as DNA, the CDR3 is TGTGCCGGCACAGACGACAGGGGACTCAATCAGCCCCAGCATTTT.

This chain joins TRBV28 and TRBJ2-1, with 8 positions matching TRBD2. Germline V gene sequence: CDR1 MDHEN, CDR2 SYDVKM. The CDR3 has 14 amino acids. V shed 5 bases and J 6 bases; nucleotides not matched to a gene: 6. CDR3 DNA: TGTGCCAGCAGTCTGGGACTAGAGGGCAATGAGCAGTTCTTC. It translates to CASSLGLEGNEQFF.

This chain connects TRBV19 to TRBJ1-2, with a weak D call TRBD1 (5 bases). CDR3 size: 15 residues. V lost 6 bases, J lost 5 bases, and 19 bases lay in between. The germline V gene has CDR1 LNHDA and CDR2 SQIVND (reference sequence). The CDR3: CASRRGGVGGYGYTF. The CDR3 nucleotides are TGTGCCAGTAGGAGGGGAGGCGTCGGTGGATATGGCTACACCTTC.

This clone was seen a single time. The J gene is TRBJ2-1, the V gene TRBV6-1, with 8 nucleotides matching TRBD1. The ends lost 4 bases at V and 8 bases at J; junction bases unmatched: 10. Germline V gene data show CDR1 as MNHNS and CDR2 as SASEGT. The CDR3 sequence is 15 residues long. CDR3 sequence (DNA): TGTGCCAGCAGTGTCGGACAGGGTTATGGGGATGAGCAGTTCTTC. It specifies CASSVGQGYGDEQFF.

The V and J genes are TRBV10-3 and TRBJ1-5; tentatively, D is TRBD1 (6 bases). CDR1 is ENHRY, CDR2 SYGVKD, per germline. V lost 0 bases and J lost 7, with 7 bases in between. The CDR3 is 13 amino acids. The CDR3 spells CAISESDRQPQHF. Written as DNA, the CDR3 is TGTGCCATCAGTGAGTCGGACAGACAGCCCCAGCATTTT.

This chain joins TRBV2 and TRBJ1-1, with TRBD1 matching 9 bases. Germline lookup yields CDR1 SNHLY and CDR2 FYNNEI. Trimming cost V 5 bases and J 7 bases; bases outside gene matches: 8. The CDR3 loop spans 14 amino acids. The CDR3 spells CASSPQGANFEAFF. CDR3 DNA sequence: TGTGCCAGCAGTCCACAGGGGGCGAACTTTGAAGCTTTCTTT.

V gene TRBV9 combines with J gene TRBJ1-1; D gene ambiguous. CDR1 SGDLS and CDR2 YYNGEE come from the germline V gene. Trimming took off 4 bases at V and 1 base at J, with 17 bases between the two ends. CDR3 length: 16 amino acids. In DNA form, the CDR3 reads TGTGCCAGCAGCAAAGATACCGGGCGTCCGAACACTGAAGCTTTCTTT. Its translation is CASSKDTGRPNTEAFF.

V usage is TRBV9 and J usage is TRBJ2-3; no firm D call. The CDR3 sequence is 13 residues long. With 5 bases removed from V and 2 bases from J, the gap between germline ends came to 9 bases. CDR1 is SGDLS, CDR2 YYNGEE, per germline. CDR3 sequence reads: CASRKDLTDTQYF. The CDR3 DNA sequence: TGTGCCAGCAGGAAGGATCTCACAGATACGCAGTATTTT.

The chain combines TRBV7-2 with TRBJ2-7; D ambiguous. Trimming removed 1 base at V and 2 bases at J, with 6 bases between. CDR1 is SGHTA, CDR2 FQGNSA, per germline. CDR3 length: 13 residues. CDR3 region: CASSLDSTYEQYF. CDR3 nucleotides: TGTGCCAGCAGCTTAGACTCGACCTACGAGCAGTACTTC.

The V gene is TRBV5-4, the J gene TRBJ2-5, with D maybe TRBD1 (6 bases). The length of the CDR3 is 14 residues. Trimming took off 4 bases at V and 2 bases at J, with 12 bases between the two ends. Germline CDR1 is SGHNT and CDR2 is YYREEE (reference sequence). This chain's CDR3 is CASSLGHYQETQYF. For the CDR3, the DNA is TGTGCCAGCAGCCTGGGACATTATCAAGAGACCCAGTACTTC.

The CDR3, as DNA: TGTGCCAGGACGGGGCGACATATGAACACTGAAGCTTTCTTT. The encoded protein is CARTGRHMNTEAFF. V usage is TRBV27 and J usage is TRBJ1-1; D is perhaps TRBD1 (5 bases). The CDR3 loop spans 14 amino acids. V lost 9 bases and J lost 0, with 14 bases in between. The germline V gene encodes CDR1 MNHEY and CDR2 SMNVEV (reference sequence).

About this clone itself: Other DNA sequences within the sample encode an identical CDR3. V gene TRBV7-3 combines with J gene TRBJ2-2, with unresolved D. The CDR3 consists of 14 residues. Deletions cut 1 base from V and 2 bases from J, with 5 bases between. Germline CDR1 and CDR2: SGHTA and FQGTGA. The CDR3 is CASSLKGNTGELFF. The CDR3 nucleotides are TGTGCCAGCAGCTTAAAGGGAAACACCGGGGAGCTGTTTTTT.

This chain uses TRBV11-2 with TRBJ1-2; D is perhaps TRBD1 (6 bases). The germline V and J ends were trimmed by 6 bases and 2 bases, with 13 bases remaining between them. Germline loops: CDR1 SGHAT, CDR2 FQNNGV. This CDR3 comprises 14 residues. The CDR3 sequence: CASSRQDLNYGYTF. CDR3 DNA: TGTGCCAGCAGTCGACAGGATCTCAACTATGGCTACACCTTC. The variable domain in full, completed from reference TRBV11-2 and TRBJ1-2, reads EAGVAQSPRYKIIEKRQSVAFWCNPISGHATLYWYQQILGQGPKLLIQFQNNGVVDDSQLPKDRFSAERLKGVDSTLKIQPAKLEDSAVYLCASSRQDLNYGYTFGSGTRLTVV.